These T cell receptor beta chains were read from a single sample in a study of CD8+ T cells in alopecia areata. Here immunoSEQ multiplex PCR was the method, and the copy in TCRdb shows in-frame clones only, minus some. The table records about 180,000 clones, less than 75% of them present only once. Source: CD4+ T cells sorted from blood, taken at approximately week 60, from a patient treated with tofacitinib. Receptors originate from a human donor with alopecia areata. Each CDR3 is given with its conserved first and last residue. The D gene is left open where the match is weak. Size is stated for part of the rows, as once, few or many counts, or as a class when the clone is expanded.

clone size	V gene	CDR3 length	J gene	D gene	CDR3 DNA	CDR3 protein
few	TRBV20-1	11	TRBJ2-5	-	TGCAGTGCCGCGGCTGTGGAGACCCAGTACTTC	CSAAAVETQYF
few	TRBV19	14	TRBJ2-7	-	TGTGCCAGTAGTATTGGCAGGCCTGCCTACGAGCAGTACTTC	CASSIGRPAYEQYF
-	TRBV27	17	TRBJ2-1	TRBD2	TGTGCCAGCAGTTATACTAGCGGGGGCCCTATTATCAATGAGCAGTTCTTC	CASSYTSGGPIINEQFF
-	TRBV7-3	16	TRBJ2-3	TRBD2	TGTGCCAGCAGCTTACGGGGACTAGCTGGACGGGATACGCAGTATTTT	CASSLRGLAGRDTQYF
-	TRBV6-1	13	TRBJ1-3	-	TGTGCCAGCAGTGAAGGGACTGGAAACACCATATATTTT	CASSEGTGNTIYF
-	TRBV7-9	15	TRBJ2-7	-	TGTGCCAGCAGCTTTGGTCGAGGGATCTCCTACGAGCAGTACTTC	CASSFGRGISYEQYF
-	TRBV29-1	14	TRBJ2-3	TRBD1	TGCAGCGTCCCGGGACAGGGATACACAGATACGCAGTATTTT	CSVPGQGYTDTQYF
few	TRBV29-1	13	TRBJ1-2	-	TGCAGCGTTGCAGAGGGACACTACTATGGCTACACCTTC	CSVAEGHYYGYTF
-	TRBV19	12	TRBJ1-1	-	TGTGCCAGTAGTATTAGTCCCGGAGGGGCTTTCTTT	CASSISPGGAFF
once	TRBV18	14	TRBJ1-1	-	TGTGCCAGCTCTCGATCTGAGAGGAACACTGAAGCTTTCTTT	CASSRSERNTEAFF
-	TRBV13	16	TRBJ1-1	-	TGTGCCAGCAGCCTCCAAGGGGGGCGCATGAACACTGAAGCTTTCTTT	CASSLQGGRMNTEAFF
-	TRBV7-2	13	TRBJ1-1	-	TGTGCCAGCAGCTTATTGTATGGGGAAAGGGCTTTCTTT	CASSLLYGERAFF
few	TRBV7-9	11	TRBJ2-5	-	TGTGCCAGCAGCTTCCAAGAGACCCAGTACTTC	CASSFQETQYF
many	TRBV7-9	14	TRBJ2-5	-	TGTGCCAGCAGCCCGTCCCTTGGGAAAGAGACCCAGTACTTC	CASSPSLGKETQYF
few	TRBV7-2	14	TRBJ1-6	-	TGTGCCAGCAGCTTAGCCGGTCGCGGTTCACCCCTCCACTTT	CASSLAGRGSPLHF